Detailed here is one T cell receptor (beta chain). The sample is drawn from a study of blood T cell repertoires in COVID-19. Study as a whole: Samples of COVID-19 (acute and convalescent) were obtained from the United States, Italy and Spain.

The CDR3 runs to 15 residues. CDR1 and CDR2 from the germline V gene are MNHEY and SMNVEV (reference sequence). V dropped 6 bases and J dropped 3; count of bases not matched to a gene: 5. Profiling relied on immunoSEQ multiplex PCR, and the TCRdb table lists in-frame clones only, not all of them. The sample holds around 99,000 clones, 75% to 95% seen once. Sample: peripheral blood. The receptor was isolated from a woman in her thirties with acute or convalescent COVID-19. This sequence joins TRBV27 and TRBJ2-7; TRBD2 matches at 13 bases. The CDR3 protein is CASSRTSGGFYEQYF. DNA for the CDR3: TGTGCCAGCAGCCGGACTAGCGGGGGCTTCTACGAGCAGTACTTC.